The source of this T cell receptor (beta chain) is a study of T cells in Graves' hyperthyroidism and ophthalmopathy. Study observations and caveats: Most thyroid clonotypes with frequency above 0.001 were detected in blood.

The CDR3 regions of TCR beta were amplified from RNA transcripts. An initial round of RT-PCR targeting the TCR CDR3 relied on the HTBI primer set. TCRdb redid the calling of the multiplex PCR reads with MiXCR, one entry per CDR3 protein. The sample has about 600,000 distinct CDR3 sequences; more than 14% are singletons. With regard to this clonotype: What it binds is not known.

V was clipped by 0 bases and J by 8 bases, with 14 bases between them. CDR3 length equals 15 residues. CDR1 and CDR2 from the germline V gene are DFQATT and SNEGSKA (reference sequence). Sequencing was carried out using blood. V is TRBV20-1 and J is TRBJ1-6, with D unclear. The origin of this receptor is a woman aged 45-65 years with Graves' ophthalmopathy. Here the CDR3 DNA reads TGCAGTGCTAGAGATCCGGAGAATGGGGATTCACCCCTCCACTTT. This translates into CSARDPENGDSPLHF.